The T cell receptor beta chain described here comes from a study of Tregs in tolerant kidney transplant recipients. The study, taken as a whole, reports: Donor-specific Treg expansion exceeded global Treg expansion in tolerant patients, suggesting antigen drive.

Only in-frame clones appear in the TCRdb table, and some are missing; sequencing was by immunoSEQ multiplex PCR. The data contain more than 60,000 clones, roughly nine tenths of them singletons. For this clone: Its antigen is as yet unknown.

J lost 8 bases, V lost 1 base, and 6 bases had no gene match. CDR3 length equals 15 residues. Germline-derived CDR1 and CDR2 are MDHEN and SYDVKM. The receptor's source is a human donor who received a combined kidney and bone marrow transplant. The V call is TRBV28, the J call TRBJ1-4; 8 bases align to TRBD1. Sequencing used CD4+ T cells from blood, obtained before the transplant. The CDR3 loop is CASSLSGQGREKLFF. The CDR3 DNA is TGTGCCAGCAGTTTATCAGGACAGGGTCGGGAAAAACTGTTTTTT.